This is a list of T cell receptor beta chains from one sample in a study of blood T cell repertoires in COVID-19. Produced via immunoSEQ multiplex PCR; TCRdb's table is partial and in-frame only. The repertoire holds around 450,000 clones, with about 92% as singletons. The sample consisted of PBMCs or T cells enriched from blood (not recorded which). These receptors were collected from a man aged 18 to 29 who had recovered from COVID-19. Both conserved end residues are part of each CDR3. The D gene is left open where the match is weak. Clone size is shown for a subset of rows, as once, few, many or a class of expanded clone.

v_gene: TRBV14; d_gene: .; abundance: .; j_gene: TRBJ1-6; CDR3nt: TGTGCCAGCAGCTCTAATCACAGGACGAGCAGATCACCCCTCCACTTT; CDR3aa: CASSSNHRTSRSPLHF
v_gene: TRBV30; d_gene: .; abundance: .; j_gene: TRBJ2-7; CDR3nt: TGTGCCTGGGGGAGGTCCGCCTACGAGCAGTACTTC; CDR3aa: CAWGRSAYEQYF
v_gene: TRBV29-1; d_gene: .; abundance: .; j_gene: TRBJ1-2; CDR3nt: TGCAGCGCCCCGGGGGGATCCTGGGGGGGCTACACCTTC; CDR3aa: CSAPGGSWGGYTF
v_gene: TRBV28; d_gene: .; abundance: .; j_gene: TRBJ1-3; CDR3nt: TGTGCCAGCGTTACCCGGGGAGCGGGAAACACCATATATTTT; CDR3aa: CASVTRGAGNTIYF
v_gene: TRBV10-3; d_gene: .; abundance: .; j_gene: TRBJ1-2; CDR3nt: TGTGCCATCAGGGCAGATACTAACTATGGCTACACCTTC; CDR3aa: CAIRADTNYGYTF
v_gene: TRBV11-2; d_gene: TRBD1; abundance: .; j_gene: TRBJ2-7; CDR3nt: TGTGCCAGCGGGACAGGGCCGTACGAGCAGTACTTC; CDR3aa: CASGTGPYEQYF
v_gene: TRBV3-1/TRBV3-2; d_gene: TRBD1; abundance: .; j_gene: TRBJ1-1; CDR3nt: TGTGCCAGCAGCCAAGGACAGGGGATTGAAGCTTTCTTT; CDR3aa: CASSQGQGIEAFF
v_gene: TRBV27; d_gene: .; abundance: .; j_gene: TRBJ1-6; CDR3nt: TGTGCCAGCAGTTTACGGAGGGGAAATTCACCCCTCCACTTT; CDR3aa: CASSLRRGNSPLHF
v_gene: TRBV19; d_gene: TRBD1; abundance: .; j_gene: TRBJ2-2; CDR3nt: TGTGCCAGTAACGGGACAGGGGGCTCCGGGGAGCTGTTTTTT; CDR3aa: CASNGTGGSGELFF
v_gene: TRBV5-1; d_gene: .; abundance: .; j_gene: TRBJ2-1; CDR3nt: TGCGCCAGCAGCCCGTCGCTTAGCTCCTACAATGAGCAGTTCTTC; CDR3aa: CASSPSLSSYNEQFF
v_gene: TRBV18; d_gene: .; abundance: .; j_gene: TRBJ1-1; CDR3nt: TGTGCCAGCTCGGAGGGGAGGAACACTGAAGCTTTCTTT; CDR3aa: CASSEGRNTEAFF
v_gene: TRBV2; d_gene: .; abundance: .; j_gene: TRBJ2-5; CDR3nt: TGTGCCAGCACTGCCCAGGTCTTAAGTGGGACCCAGTACTTC; CDR3aa: CASTAQVLSGTQYF
v_gene: TRBV28; d_gene: TRBD1; abundance: .; j_gene: TRBJ1-1; CDR3nt: TGTGCCAGCAGACGACAGGGCGACACTGAAGCTTTCTTT; CDR3aa: CASRRQGDTEAFF
v_gene: TRBV5-6; d_gene: TRBD1; abundance: .; j_gene: TRBJ2-3; CDR3nt: TGTGCCAGCAGCTTGAAAGGGGGCGCAAGCACAGATACGCAGTATTTT; CDR3aa: CASSLKGGASTDTQYF
v_gene: TRBV19; d_gene: TRBD1; abundance: .; j_gene: TRBJ1-5; CDR3nt: TGTGCCAGTAGTATGAGGGGGCCACAAAGCAATCAGCCCCAGCATTTT; CDR3aa: CASSMRGPQSNQPQHF
v_gene: TRBV6-5; d_gene: TRBD2; abundance: .; j_gene: TRBJ2-7; CDR3nt: TGTGCCAGCAGTTTTAAGCGGGGGGCTGCCTACGAGCAGTACTTC; CDR3aa: CASSFKRGAAYEQYF
v_gene: TRBV7-2; d_gene: .; abundance: .; j_gene: TRBJ1-1; CDR3nt: TGTGCCAGCAGCTCCCGTCCAGGGCAAGGCATAAACACTGAAGCTTTCTTT; CDR3aa: CASSSRPGQGINTEAFF
v_gene: TRBV9; d_gene: .; abundance: few; j_gene: TRBJ1-1; CDR3nt: TGTGCCAGCAGCCCTTCGGGGACTGAAGCTTTCTTT; CDR3aa: CASSPSGTEAFF
v_gene: TRBV28; d_gene: TRBD1; abundance: .; j_gene: TRBJ1-3; CDR3nt: TGTGCCAGCAGATCGTCAAGACAGGGCCTCTCTGGAAACACCATATATTTT; CDR3aa: CASRSSRQGLSGNTIYF
v_gene: TRBV28; d_gene: .; abundance: .; j_gene: TRBJ1-1; CDR3nt: TGTGCCACGGAGAGGGGGGGCTTTAACACTGAAGCTTTCTTT; CDR3aa: CATERGGFNTEAFF
v_gene: TRBV27; d_gene: TRBD1; abundance: .; j_gene: TRBJ1-2; CDR3nt: TGTGCCAGCAGTTTAATGGAGGGGGCCGGAGGCTACACCTTC; CDR3aa: CASSLMEGAGGYTF
v_gene: TRBV9; d_gene: .; abundance: .; j_gene: TRBJ1-4; CDR3nt: TGTGCCAGCAGCGTCGGGGTTGGGACTAATGAAAAACTGTTTTTT; CDR3aa: CASSVGVGTNEKLFF
v_gene: TRBV28; d_gene: .; abundance: .; j_gene: TRBJ2-5; CDR3nt: TGTGCCAGCAGTTCCGCACTCGCGGAAGAGACCCAGTACTTC; CDR3aa: CASSSALAEETQYF
v_gene: TRBV6-5; d_gene: .; abundance: .; j_gene: TRBJ2-6; CDR3nt: TGTGCCAGCAGCCGAGGGGGGGCCAACGTCCTGACTTTC; CDR3aa: CASSRGGANVLTF
v_gene: TRBV28; d_gene: .; abundance: once; j_gene: TRBJ1-2; CDR3nt: TGTGCCAGCAGGTCACAGGGCGTTCATGGCTACACCTTC; CDR3aa: CASRSQGVHGYTF
v_gene: TRBV9; d_gene: TRBD2; abundance: .; j_gene: TRBJ2-3; CDR3nt: TGTGCCAGCAGCCCGCCGTGGACTAGCGGAACTGCTAGCACAGATACGCAGTATTTT; CDR3aa: CASSPPWTSGTASTDTQYF
v_gene: TRBV5-6; d_gene: TRBD2; abundance: .; j_gene: TRBJ2-3; CDR3nt: TGCGCCAGCAGCTCTCTGTCGGGGGGGGCCACAGATACGCAGTATTTT; CDR3aa: CASSSLSGGATDTQYF
v_gene: TRBV7-2; d_gene: TRBD2; abundance: .; j_gene: TRBJ2-7; CDR3nt: TGTGCCAGCAGCTTGCAGGGGACTAGCGGGAACCACCCCTACGAGCAGTACTTC; CDR3aa: CASSLQGTSGNHPYEQYF
v_gene: TRBV19; d_gene: .; abundance: .; j_gene: TRBJ2-5; CDR3nt: TGTGCCAGTAGTAGGCAAGCGGGAGAGACCCAGTACTTC; CDR3aa: CASSRQAGETQYF
v_gene: TRBV27; d_gene: .; abundance: .; j_gene: TRBJ1-5; CDR3nt: TGTGCCAGCAGTCAGGGCCGCAATCAGCCCCAGCATTTT; CDR3aa: CASSQGRNQPQHF